This TCR beta chain derives from a study of blood T cell repertoires in COVID-19. Produced via immunoSEQ multiplex PCR; TCRdb's table is partial and in-frame only. The sample carries 200,000 to 300,000 clones, about 85% recorded once. From germline, CDR1 is LNHDA and CDR2 SQIVND (reference sequence). The CDR3 totals 13 residues. Trimming shortened V by 5 bases and J by 0 bases, and 7 bases separated the two germline ends. This chain joins TRBV19 and TRBJ1-2; possible D gene TRBD1, 5 bases. The TCR was taken from a man in his fifties or sixties who had recovered from COVID-19. Specimen: peripheral blood. The DNA for the CDR3 is TGTGCCAGTAGTTCGGGGGCTAACTATGGCTACACCTTC. It specifies CASSSGANYGYTF. Combining the CDR3 with reference TRBV19 and TRBJ1-2 gives the whole variable domain DGGITQSPKYLFRKEGQNVTLSCEQNLNHDAMYWYRQDPGQGLRLIYYSQIVNDFQKGDIAEGYSVSREKKESFPLTVTSAQKNPTAFYLCASSSGANYGYTFGSGTRLTVV.